The clone carrying this TCR beta chain has just a few counts. The target antigen is unknown. This CDR3 is built from 13 residues. V gave up 4 bases and J gave up 11 bases, with 15 bases separating them. The germline gives CDR1 SNHLY, CDR2 FYNNEI. This entry comes from a study of cytomegalovirus exposure and HLA in healthy donors. PCR amplification relied on 60 Vbeta primers (plus 13 Jbeta primers). Sequencing was performed with immunoSEQ multiplex PCR; in TCRdb, only in-frame clones are kept and a portion is missing. This table holds 200,000 or so clones, approximately 78% found once. Study-level points and caveats: Clonal expansion, a later analysis showed, was greater in HLA-associated TCR beta chains than in equally common others. A classifier reportedly called cytomegalovirus status with high sensitivity and specificity. As a later analysis showed, a missense DCLRE1C variant was linked to trimming of TCR beta V- and J-genes.

This chain connects TRBV2 to TRBJ2-4; maybe TRBD2 (5 bases). The source of this sequence is a woman in her forties or fifties in good health and CMV-seropositive. Sequencing input: PBMCs. The CDR3 region is CASSVEALGVQYF. The CDR3 nucleotides are TGTGCCAGCAGTGTGGAGGCACTAGGTGTTCAGTACTTC.